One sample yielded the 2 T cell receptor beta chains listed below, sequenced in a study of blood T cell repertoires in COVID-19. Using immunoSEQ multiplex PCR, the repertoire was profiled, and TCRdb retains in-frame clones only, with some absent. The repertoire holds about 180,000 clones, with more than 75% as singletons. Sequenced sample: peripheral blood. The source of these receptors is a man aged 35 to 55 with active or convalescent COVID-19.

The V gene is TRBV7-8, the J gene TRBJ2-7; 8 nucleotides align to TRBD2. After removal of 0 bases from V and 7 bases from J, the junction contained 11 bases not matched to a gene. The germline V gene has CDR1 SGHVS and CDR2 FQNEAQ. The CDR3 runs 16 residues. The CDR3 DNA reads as TGTGCCAGCAGCTTAGCGAATAGCGGGGTGCCTTTGGAGCAGTACTTC. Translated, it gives CASSLANSGVPLEQYF.

This chain's CDR3 is CASSQAGGNQETQYF. The CDR3 DNA sequence: TGTGCCAGCAGCCAAGCGGGGGGGAACCAAGAGACCCAGTACTTC. J is TRBJ2-5 and V is TRBV4-2; 8 bases match TRBD2. V dropped 1 base and J dropped 0; count of bases not matched to a gene: 1. The CDR3 sequence is 15 residues long. Germline V gives CDR1 LGHNA, CDR2 YNFKEQ.